This entry lists 31 T cell receptor beta chains sequenced from one sample in a study of T-cell reconstitution after alpha-beta-depleted transplantation in children. Unique molecular identifiers were incorporated into the prepared TCRbeta library. TCRdb ran MiXCR on the PCR reads and lists one entry per CDR3 protein. The profile shows hundreds of thousands of distinct CDR3 sequences, around 10% of them singletons. Sequenced here: peripheral blood, sampled 180 days after TCRalphabeta/CD19-depleted stem cell transplant. These receptors were obtained from a male patient aged 2 to 9 who had a stem cell transplant for chronic granulomatous disease, so the T cells may come from the graft donor.

This clonotype was recorded at least ten times. The J gene is TRBJ2-1, the V gene TRBV3-1; D is possibly TRBD2 (5 bases). The V and J ends lost 3 bases and 4 bases respectively, with 10 bases between them. Germline loops: CDR1 LGHDT, CDR2 YNNKEL (reference sequence). This CDR3 is built from 14 residues. CDR3 region: CASSHIEGYNEQFF. CDR3 nucleotide sequence: TGTGCCAGCAGCCATATCGAGGGTTACAATGAGCAGTTCTTC.

This clonotype was seen repeatedly, ten times or more. The chain is built from TRBV28 and TRBJ2-5; D gene uncertain. The CDR3 is 13 residues long. Per germline, CDR1 MDHEN and CDR2 SYDVKM. Trimming stripped 5 bases from V and 6 bases from J, with 13 bases between. The CDR3 bases are TGTGCCAGCAGTAAAGGGCCCCGGAAGACCCAGTACTTC. Translating gives CASSKGPRKTQYF.

This clonotype has a count of ten or more. V gene TRBV4-1 combines with J gene TRBJ2-7, with D maybe TRBD1 (6 bases). V was trimmed by 0 bases and J by 1 base, leaving 16 bases between them. The germline V gene has CDR1 MGHRA and CDR2 YSYEKL. This CDR3 has 17 amino acids. CDR3: CASSQDWSTGQSYEQYF. The DNA of the CDR3 is TGCGCCAGCAGCCAAGATTGGTCGACGGGACAATCCTACGAGCAGTACTTC.

This clonotype appeared many times. The chain has TRBV5-1 and TRBJ1-1, with D perhaps matching TRBD1 (5 bases). This CDR3 has 12 amino acids. Germline lookup yields CDR1 SGHRS and CDR2 YFSETQ. V gave up 5 bases and J gave up 1 base, with 6 bases separating them. This chain's CDR3 is CASRTENTEAFF. For the CDR3, the DNA is TGCGCCAGCAGGACAGAGAACACTGAAGCTTTCTTT.

As for this clonotype: A single base separates this from a much larger clone, so it may be a read error. Since no conserved phenylalanine or tryptophan closes the CDR3, a read error is the likely cause. This chain links TRBV29-1 with TRBJ2-7, with 7 bases aligning to TRBD1. With V trimmed by 4 bases and J by 4 bases, 7 bases remained unmatched. This CDR3 contains 13 residues. The germline V gene has CDR1 SQVTM and CDR2 ANQGSEA. CDR3 protein: CSVGSGGVYEQYI. The CDR3 DNA sequence: TGCAGCGTTGGCTCAGGGGGTGTGTACGAGCAGTACATC.

This clonotype showed up many times. In DNA, the CDR3 is TGTGCCAGCAGCCTAGCGGGAGTCGGCACCGGGGAGCTGTTTTTT. It specifies CASSLAGVGTGELFF. J is TRBJ2-2 and V is TRBV12-3 or TRBV12-4; 10 bases are shared with TRBD2. CDR3 size: 15 residues. V shed 6 bases, J shed 4 bases, and the junction held 5 bases outside the gene matches.

This clonotype was counted a single time. A read error may be the cause here, since a much bigger clone is one base away. V is TRBV20-1 and J is TRBJ2-3, with D possibly TRBD1 on 6 matching bases. V lost 4 bases, J lost 3 bases, and 11 bases lay in between. CDR1 and CDR2 (germline): DFQATT, SNEGSKA (reference sequence). The length of the CDR3 is 13 residues. This CDR3 is CSAIRQETDTQYF. The CDR3 DNA reads as TGCAGTGCTATACGACAGGAGACAGATACGCAGTATTTT.

This clonotype occurred many times. This chain joins TRBV20-1 and TRBJ2-5, with TRBD2 as a possible D gene (5 bases). CDR3 size: 19 residues. V was trimmed by 0 bases and J by 3 bases, leaving 26 bases between them. Germline V lookup: CDR1 DFQATT, CDR2 SNEGSKA (reference sequence). The CDR3 DNA follows: TGCAGTGCTAGAGATCTCTGGTCCGGGGAGCCCCAATACAAAGAGACCCAGTACTTC. Amino acid sequence: CSARDLWSGEPQYKETQYF.

This clonotype was counted ten times or more. The chain joins TRBV9 to TRBJ2-7; 9 positions match TRBD1. CDR3 length: 15 amino acids. Germline trimming cut 2 bases from V and 4 bases from J; bases unmatched to any gene: 7. Germline-derived CDR1 and CDR2 are SGDLS and YYNGEE. The CDR3 DNA is TGTGCCAGCAGCGTGGGACAGGGAATTGGGTACGAGCAGTACTTC. Encoded protein: CASSVGQGIGYEQYF.

This clonotype was picked up many times. The chain has TRBV6-1 and TRBJ1-2; possibly TRBD1 for D (5 bases). The CDR3 extends over 14 amino acids. Deletions cut 7 bases from V and 4 bases from J, with 16 bases between. Looked up from germline, CDR1 is MNHNS and CDR2 is SASEGT. The CDR3 reads CASIAPGLSYGYTF. The CDR3 coding sequence is TGTGCCAGCATCGCTCCGGGACTCTCCTATGGCTACACCTTC.

This clonotype has ten or more counts. The V gene is TRBV7-3, the J gene TRBJ2-1, with no clear D. The CDR3 is 14 amino acids. CDR1 SGHTA and CDR2 FQGTGA come from the germline V gene. V was cut by 3 bases and J by 2 bases, with 8 bases left in between. CDR3 sequence reads: CASSLNQAYNEQFF. The CDR3 nucleotides read TGTGCCAGCAGCTTGAATCAGGCCTACAATGAGCAGTTCTTC.

This clonotype has ten or more counts. The chain carries TRBV12-3 or TRBV12-4 and TRBJ2-7, with 9 bases identical to TRBD1. V lost 5 bases and J lost 4; bases outside the gene matches: 3. The CDR3 covers 13 residues. The DNA for the CDR3 is TGTGCCAGCAGTGGGGACAGGGCATACGAGCAGTACTTC. It translates to CASSGDRAYEQYF.

This clonotype was recorded at least ten times. The V and J genes are TRBV29-1 and TRBJ2-1, with a possible D match to TRBD2 (6 bases). The CDR3 is made up of 14 amino acids. Trimming shortened V by 4 bases and J by 4 bases, and 14 bases separated the two germline ends. Germline V gives CDR1 SQVTM, CDR2 ANQGSEA. DNA of the CDR3: TGCAGCGTTGTAGGCGGAGGGGATTACAATGAGCAGTTCTTC. Its translation: CSVVGGGDYNEQFF.

There are many counts of this clonotype. This rearrangement joins TRBV14 to TRBJ2-4, with a possible D match to TRBD1 (6 bases). Looked up from germline, CDR1 is SGHDN and CDR2 is FVKESK. Trimming stripped 0 bases from V and 3 bases from J, with 12 bases between. This CDR3 comprises 16 residues. CDR3 loop: CASSQDPRGGKNIQYF. The CDR3 DNA reads as TGTGCCAGCAGCCAAGACCCTCGAGGGGGCAAAAACATTCAGTACTTC.

V is TRBV15 and J is TRBJ2-1, with TRBD2 matching 8 bases. CDR1 is LNHNV, CDR2 YYDKDF, per germline (reference sequence). V shed 6 bases and J 0 bases; nucleotides not matched to a gene: 7. CDR3 size: 16 residues. CDR3 in amino acids: CATRVSGVFSYNEQFF. CDR3 DNA sequence: TGTGCCACCAGGGTTAGCGGGGTTTTCTCCTACAATGAGCAGTTCTTC.

As for this clonotype: It may be a read error: a sequence one base away is much more abundant. The rearrangement uses TRBV20-1 and TRBJ1-1; no definite D call. Germline CDR1 is DFQATT and CDR2 is SNEGSKA (reference sequence). The CDR3 consists of 12 residues. Here the CDR3 DNA reads TGCAGTGCTAGAAACGCGAACACTGAAGCTTCCTTT. Residues: CSARNANTEASF.

This clonotype was observed many times. V usage is TRBV15 and J usage is TRBJ1-2; D is possibly TRBD1 (6 bases). This CDR3 is built from 15 residues. Trimming removed 4 bases at V and 6 bases at J, with 18 bases between. From germline, CDR1 is LNHNV and CDR2 YYDKDF (reference sequence). The CDR3 sequence is CATSTGPGESHGYTF. The DNA of the CDR3 is TGTGCCACCAGCACCGGGCCAGGGGAAAGCCATGGCTACACCTTC.

Regarding this clonotype: At one of its ends the junction is not consistent with the germline gene, which may arise from a read error. V gene TRBV12-3 or TRBV12-4 combines with J gene TRBJ2-3; 13 bases align to TRBD2. The CDR3 spans 18 residues. The CDR3 nucleotides read TGTGCCAGCAGTTTCCTGACTAGCGGGAGGCACCTCACAAATACGCAGTATTTT. Translation gives CASSFLTSGRHLTNTQYF.

Ten or more counts support this clonotype. The V call is TRBV18, the J call TRBJ2-2; tentative D call: TRBD2 (6 bases). The V gene's germline CDR1 is KGHSH and CDR2 LQKENI. The CDR3 runs 13 residues. Trimming removed 3 bases at V and 4 bases at J, with 6 bases between. CDR3: CASSPGLTGELFF. DNA for the CDR3: TGTGCCAGCTCACCGGGACTCACCGGGGAGCTGTTTTTT.

This clonotype was picked up many times. The chain uses TRBV5-1 and TRBJ2-1; 15 bases are a match to TRBD2. The germline V gene encodes CDR1 SGHRS and CDR2 YFSETQ. V shed 0 bases and J 14 bases; nucleotides not matched to a gene: 9. The CDR3 has 16 residues. DNA of the CDR3: TGCGCCAGCAGCTTGGTGGGACTAGCGGGAGGAATAGGGGAGTTCTTC. Translating gives CASSLVGLAGGIGEFF.

There are many counts of this clonotype. The chain combines TRBV7-3 with TRBJ2-3; no clear D gene. The V and J ends lost 2 bases and 6 bases respectively, with 9 bases between them. This CDR3 comprises 13 residues. The germline V gene encodes CDR1 SGHTA and CDR2 FQGTGA. This CDR3 reads CASSLGLDDTQYF. DNA for the CDR3: TGTGCCAGCAGCTTAGGGCTCGACGATACGCAGTATTTT.

At least ten counts were recorded for this clonotype. The chain recombines TRBV6-1 with TRBJ1-5; 7 positions agree with TRBD1. V shed 3 bases, J shed 7 bases, and the junction held 6 bases outside the gene matches. CDR3 length: 14 amino acids. CDR1 is MNHNS and CDR2 is SASEGT in the germline V gene. CDR3 in amino acids: CASSDSGGGQPQHF. The CDR3 DNA reads as TGTGCCAGCAGTGATTCAGGGGGAGGCCAGCCCCAGCATTTT.

Notes on this clonotype: This may be a read error: a much more frequent sequence differs by one nucleotide. The chain joins TRBV4-3 to TRBJ1-6; no firm D call. The CDR3 length is 14 residues. CDR1 LGHNA and CDR2 YSLEER come from the germline V gene. The DNA of the CDR3 is TGCGCCGGCAGCCAAGATGCGAGGGATTCACCCCTCCACTTT. Protein product: CAGSQDARDSPLHF.

This clonotype was detected many times. The chain is built from TRBV7-8 and TRBJ2-3, with 9 bases identical to TRBD1. V shed 3 bases and J 4 bases; nucleotides not matched to a gene: 11. CDR3 length: 17 amino acids. From germline, CDR1 is SGHVS and CDR2 FQNEAQ. For the CDR3, the DNA is TGTGCCAGCAGCTTCACCCCAAGGGACAGGGCTGCAGATACGCAGTATTTT. Translation: CASSFTPRDRAADTQYF.

This clonotype was seen many times. The V gene is TRBV12-3 or TRBV12-4, the J gene TRBJ1-2, with 8 positions matching TRBD1. The V and J ends lost 1 base and 6 bases, in that order; junction bases with no gene match: 7. The CDR3 is 15 residues long. The CDR3 coding sequence is TGTGCCAGCAGTTTAGATCCGTGGACAGGGAATGGCTACACCTTC. This encodes CASSLDPWTGNGYTF.

As to this clonotype: A much larger clone lies one base from this, so it may be a read error. The V call is TRBV6-2 or TRBV6-3, the J call TRBJ2-1, with a weak D call TRBD2 (5 bases). There are 17 residues in the CDR3. V lost 3 bases, J lost 5 bases, and 20 bases lay in between. Germline-derived CDR1 and CDR2 are MNHEY and SVGEGT. The CDR3 sequence is CASSYLQEAGLHNEQFF. In DNA form, the CDR3 reads TGTGCCAGCAGTTATTTGCAGGAGGCTGGTCTTCACAATGAGCAGTTCTTC.

This clonotype was detected many times. The chain joins TRBV12-3 or TRBV12-4 to TRBJ2-1; perhaps TRBD2 as D (6 bases). This CDR3 contains 16 residues. V was clipped by 6 bases and J by 0 bases, with 15 bases between them. In DNA, the CDR3 is TGTGCCAGCAGGGTACTAGCCCCAAGCTCCTACAATGAGCAGTTCTTC. Translated: CASRVLAPSSYNEQFF.

As regards this clonotype: A junction boundary mismatches the germline segment, possibly from a read error. The rearrangement joins TRBV7-7 to TRBJ2-1; D is undetermined. The CDR3 spans 15 residues. CDR1 is SSHAT and CDR2 is FNYEAQ in the germline V gene (reference sequence). As DNA, the CDR3 is TGTGCTAGCAGCTTAAACTCAGACCCTTACAATGAGCAGTTCTTC. Translating gives CASSLNSDPYNEQFF.

Regarding this clonotype: A read error may explain this, as a much larger clone is one base away. V and J are TRBV24-1 and TRBJ2-1; a possible D gene is TRBD1 (6 bases). The CDR3 is made up of 15 amino acids. Trimming cost V 2 bases and J 6 bases, with 13 bases left between them. Germline V gene lookup returns CDR1 KGHDR and CDR2 SFDVKD. This CDR3 is CATSDSASGANEQFF. The DNA of the CDR3 is TGTGCCACCAGTGATTCGGCTTCAGGGGCCAATGAGCAGTTCTTC.

The chain joins TRBV28 to TRBJ2-7, with D possibly being TRBD2 (5 bases). Germline assignment: CDR1 MDHEN and CDR2 SYDVKM. This CDR3 is 14 amino acids long. Trimming took off 10 bases at V and 2 bases at J, with 18 bases between the two ends. CDR3 sequence reads: CATRGGSPPYEQYF. The CDR3 nucleotides read TGTGCCACCCGGGGTGGGAGTCCCCCCTACGAGCAGTACTTC.

This clonotype appeared many times. The genes are TRBV29-1 and TRBJ1-2; TRBD1 is a possible D gene (5 bases). Germline CDR1 and CDR2: SQVTM and ANQGSEA. This CDR3 has 13 residues. Trimming removed 4 bases at V and 3 bases at J, with 12 bases between. The chain's CDR3 is CSVGEGTHYGYTF. The CDR3 nucleotides are TGCAGCGTTGGGGAGGGGACTCACTATGGCTACACCTTC.